This is a list of T cell receptor beta chains from one sample in a study of blood T cell repertoires in COVID-19. Sequenced by immunoSEQ multiplex PCR; TCRdb stores in-frame clones only, minus some. This table has around 260,000 clones, about four fifths appearing once. The sequenced sample was peripheral blood. These receptors were obtained from a woman between 45 and 65 years old who had recovered from COVID-19. Both conserved end residues are part of each CDR3. A D gene is named only where the DNA matches it firmly. The size field is filled for only some rows; it gives once, few, many or a size class.

>TRBJ1-1|.|.|14|TRBV6-1
TGTGCCAGCAGTGACACCACAGGATGGACTGAAGCTTTCTTT
CASSDTTGWTEAFF
>TRBJ2-3|.|TRBD2|14|TRBV29-1
TGCAGCGTTGTTTCTAGCGGGGTCACAGATACGCAGTATTTT
CSVVSSGVTDTQYF
>TRBJ2-1|.|.|10|TRBV30
TGTGCCTGGAGTGTACTTGAGCAGTTCTTC
CAWSVLEQFF
>TRBJ2-1|.|.|12|TRBV3-1/TRBV3-2
TGTGCCAGCAGCCAGGCAGATACTATTCGGTTCTTC
CASSQADTIRFF
>TRBJ1-2|.|.|11|TRBV3-1/TRBV3-2
TGTGCCAGCAGCCTACACCATGGCTACACCTTC
CASSLHHGYTF
>TRBJ2-1|once|.|13|TRBV24-1
TGTGCCACCAGTCCCCTGACACACAATGAGCAGTTCTTC
CATSPLTHNEQFF
>TRBJ2-2|.|.|12|TRBV7-6
TGTGCCAGCAGCCAAAGCAATTTGGAGCTGTTTTTT
CASSQSNLELFF
>TRBJ2-1|.|TRBD1|14|TRBV5-1
TGCGCCAGCAGCTTGGAGGGACAGTACAATGAGCAGTTCTTC
CASSLEGQYNEQFF
>TRBJ1-1|.|.|13|TRBV19
TGTGCCACAAGGACAGACCTTAACACTGAAGCTTTCTTT
CATRTDLNTEAFF
>TRBJ2-1|.|TRBD2|18|TRBV28
TGTGCCAGCAGTTCCGGGTCGGGGGGGCTTAATTCCTACAATGAGCAGTTCTTC
CASSSGSGGLNSYNEQFF
>TRBJ2-7|.|.|13|TRBV19
TGTGCCAGTAGTATTCGCAGGGACTACGAGCAGTACTTC
CASSIRRDYEQYF
>TRBJ2-7|.|TRBD2|15|TRBV10-3
TGTGCCATCAAGGGCGGCGGGGGGGCCACCTCCGGGCAGTACTTC
CAIKGGGGATSGQYF
>TRBJ2-7|.|.|15|TRBV1
TGCACCAGCAGCCAAGAGAATCTAGCGTCCTACGAGCAGTACTTC
CTSSQENLASYEQYF
>TRBJ2-5|.|TRBD2|15|TRBV6-2/TRBV6-3
TGTGCCAGCAGTTACGCGGGACTAGCCCAAGAGACCCAGTACTTC
CASSYAGLAQETQYF
>TRBJ2-1|.|TRBD2|15|TRBV27
TGTGCCAGCAGTTTTGCGGGGGAGATTTACAATGAGCAGTTCTTC
CASSFAGEIYNEQFF
>TRBJ2-4|.|TRBD2|13|TRBV4-1
TGCGCCAGCAGCGTACTAGCGGAAAACATTCAGTACTTC
CASSVLAENIQYF
>TRBJ1-6|.|TRBD1|15|TRBV6-2/TRBV6-3
TGTGCCAGCACCCCGGGACAGGGTCCGAATTCACCCCTCCACTTT
CASTPGQGPNSPLHF
>TRBJ2-1|.|.|14|TRBV2
TGTGCCAGCAGTGAGGGGGACATCTCGTATCGGCAGTTCTTC
CASSEGDISYRQFF
>TRBJ2-5|.|.|12|TRBV27
TGTGCCAGCAGTCGATACCCGGGGACCCAGTACTTC
CASSRYPGTQYF
>TRBJ2-2|once|.|13|TRBV27
TGTGCCAGCAGTTTATGGGAGGCCGGGGAGCTGTTTTTT
CASSLWEAGELFF
>TRBJ2-2|.|TRBD1|14|TRBV3-1/TRBV3-2
TGTGCCAGCAGCTCGGGACAGAGGACCGGGGAGCTGTTTTTT
CASSSGQRTGELFF
>TRBJ2-5|.|TRBD2|14|TRBV24-1
TGTGCCACCAGTGATCCGGGACTAGGAGAGACCCAGTACTTC
CATSDPGLGETQYF
>TRBJ2-5|.|.|13|TRBV2
TGTGCCAGCAGTGGGACAAACCAAGAGACCCAGTACTTC
CASSGTNQETQYF
>TRBJ2-3|.|TRBD2|16|TRBV27
TGTGCCAGCAGTTTCTGGCTAGCGGGAGGGACAGATACGCAGTATTTT
CASSFWLAGGTDTQYF
>TRBJ2-2|few|TRBD1|16|TRBV11-2
TGTGCCAGCAGCTCGCAAACACAGGGGGGAACCGGGGAGCTGTTTTTT
CASSSQTQGGTGELFF
>TRBJ2-3|many|.|13|TRBV5-6
TGTGCCAGCAGCTTGGGACTCTTGGATACGCAGTATTTT
CASSLGLLDTQYF
>TRBJ1-1|once|TRBD1|15|TRBV19
TGTGCCAGTAGAGTTGGAGACAGGGGTGGAACTGAAGCTTTCTTT
CASRVGDRGGTEAFF
>TRBJ2-7|few|TRBD1|16|TRBV3-1/TRBV3-2
TGTGCCAGCAGCCACCTAAAGGACAGGGGGCTTTGCGAGCAGTACTTC
CASSHLKDRGLCEQYF
>TRBJ1-4|.|.|16|TRBV4-3
TGCGCCAGCAGCCAAAAACTCCCGGGGTTTAATGAAAAACTGTTTTTT
CASSQKLPGFNEKLFF
>TRBJ1-1|few|TRBD1|14|TRBV7-9
TGTGCCAGCAGCCCGACAGGGATAAACACTGAAGCTTTCTTT
CASSPTGINTEAFF
>TRBJ1-4|.|TRBD1|16|TRBV4-3
TGCGCCAGCAGCCCGTCCAGGGGGCTGAATAATGAAAAACTGTTTTTT
CASSPSRGLNNEKLFF
>TRBJ2-3|.|TRBD2|17|TRBV5-4
TGTGCCAGCAGCTTGGGTCCGGGACTAGCGGTAACAGATACGCAGTATTTT
CASSLGPGLAVTDTQYF
>TRBJ2-3|.|TRBD2|15|TRBV14
TGTGCCAGCAGCCCAGGGACTAGCAATTTGGATACGCAGTATTTT
CASSPGTSNLDTQYF
>TRBJ1-1|.|.|15|TRBV5-4
TGTGCCAGCAGCTTTTACACAGGGAGGGGCGCTGAAGCTTTCTTT
CASSFYTGRGAEAFF
>TRBJ2-7|once|.|12|TRBV28
TGTGCCAGCAGTTTTTCAACCAGCGAGCAGTACTTC
CASSFSTSEQYF
>TRBJ2-7|.|.|13|TRBV28
TGTGCCAGCAGTTTTGTCTCCCCCCGCCCTCAGAACTTC
CASSFVSPRPQNF
>TRBJ2-1|.|.|16|TRBV21-1
TGTGCCAGCAGCGATCAGGGACAAGCTCTCTACAATGAGCAGTTCTTC
CASSDQGQALYNEQFF
>TRBJ2-1|.|.|16|TRBV9
TGTGCCAGCAGCGTAGTTGGGGGGGGGCCCGCCAATGAGCAGTTCTTC
CASSVVGGGPANEQFF
>TRBJ1-3|.|.|16|TRBV27
TGTGCCAGCAGGTCTGAGGGGGAAGTCCCTGGAAACACCATATATTTT
CASRSEGEVPGNTIYF
>TRBJ2-2|few|.|16|TRBV4-3
TGCGCCAGCAGCCAAGATCTACTAGCAGTAACCGGGGAGCTGTTTTTT
CASSQDLLAVTGELFF
>TRBJ1-6|.|.|13|TRBV2
TGTGCCAGTCTCGTGCGGGATTACTCACCCCTCCACTTT
CASLVRDYSPLHF
>TRBJ1-5|.|TRBD1|15|TRBV4-1
TGCGCCAGCAGCCAGGGACAGGGGCCTCTTCAGCCCCAGCATTTT
CASSQGQGPLQPQHF
>TRBJ1-2|.|.|16|TRBV18
TGTGCCAGCTCACCACCGAATCAGGGTAACCACTATGGCTACACCTTC
CASSPPNQGNHYGYTF
>TRBJ2-7|.|TRBD2|15|TRBV4-2
TGTGCCAGCAGCCAAGCAATAGCGGGGACCTACGAGCAGTACTTC
CASSQAIAGTYEQYF
>TRBJ2-1|once|.|18|TRBV2
TGTGCCAGCAGTGATGTGGGAGTATTCCAGAGCTCCTACAATGAGCAGTTCTTC
CASSDVGVFQSSYNEQFF
>TRBJ2-7|.|.|14|TRBV9
TGTGCCAGCAGCGTAGGCCGGGCGGGCTACGAGCAGTACTTC
CASSVGRAGYEQYF
>TRBJ1-2|.|.|12|TRBV3-1/TRBV3-2
TGTGCCAGCAGCCAAGTACCGGTGGGCTACACCTTC
CASSQVPVGYTF
>TRBJ2-7|.|TRBD2|13|TRBV19
TGTGCCAGTAGCTGGGGGGGTTCCTACGAGCAGTACTTC
CASSWGGSYEQYF
>TRBJ1-5|.|.|14|TRBV19
TGTGCCAGTAGGACTCGAGGCAGTAATCAGCCCCAGCATTTT
CASRTRGSNQPQHF
>TRBJ1-5|.|TRBD1|14|TRBV6-6
TGTGCCAGCAGTATAGACAGGGGGCATCAGCCCCAGCATTTT
CASSIDRGHQPQHF
>TRBJ1-2|.|TRBD1|14|TRBV10-3
TGTGCCATCAGTTCCGCAGGGGGCTCATATGGCTACACCTTC
CAISSAGGSYGYTF
>TRBJ2-5|.|TRBD1|14|TRBV9
TGTGCCAGCAGCGGACGGGACAGCCAAGAGACCCAGTACTTC
CASSGRDSQETQYF